This T cell receptor (beta chain) was recovered during a study of CD4 and CD8 cells across lung adenocarcinoma regions (dated by TCRdb to the late 2010s). Study-level background: Intratumor heterogeneity of the T cell receptor repertoire was examined by comparing tumor centers with tumor margins.

Patients with localized lung adenocarcinoma, a subtype of non-small cell lung cancer, were used as donors. Samples were obtained from the centers of localized lung adenocarcinomas. For TCR repertoire analysis, CD8+ T cells from tumor tissue were profiled separately from CD4+ T cells. Libraries were made using PCR. The sample was run on a HiSeq X Ten. TCRdb reran the public reads through fastp at Q25 and MiXCR, keeping productive beta chains. Merged by CDR3 protein, the rows form single entries marked with the most common genes and DNA. This sample has roughly 6,800 distinct CDR3 sequences in its table, and about half of those were observed once. The ten top clones hold around 97% of the sample. Regarding this clonotype: This receptor's antigen is unknown. One junction end does not reproduce the germline sequence, and a read error may be involved.

For CDR1 and CDR2, the germline V gene lists MNHEY and SVGAGI. Inclusive of the bounding cysteine and phenylalanine, the CDR3 is 13 residues long. The entry retains the CDR3 DNA only, 39 bases that are in frame from base 1. The V and J genes are TRBV6-5 and TRBJ2-3; a confident D gene designation cannot be given. Sequencing was carried out using CD8+ T cells from the center of a lung tumor. Reading the label with the study, this specimen's cell subset or site is: tumor center region. This clonotype originated in a male donor with lung adenocarcinoma. The CD4 and CD8 labels of this study may be unreliable. The CDR3 is CASRYLNTDTQYF. The base sequence is TGTGCCAGCAGGTACTTAAACACAGATACGCAGTATTTT.